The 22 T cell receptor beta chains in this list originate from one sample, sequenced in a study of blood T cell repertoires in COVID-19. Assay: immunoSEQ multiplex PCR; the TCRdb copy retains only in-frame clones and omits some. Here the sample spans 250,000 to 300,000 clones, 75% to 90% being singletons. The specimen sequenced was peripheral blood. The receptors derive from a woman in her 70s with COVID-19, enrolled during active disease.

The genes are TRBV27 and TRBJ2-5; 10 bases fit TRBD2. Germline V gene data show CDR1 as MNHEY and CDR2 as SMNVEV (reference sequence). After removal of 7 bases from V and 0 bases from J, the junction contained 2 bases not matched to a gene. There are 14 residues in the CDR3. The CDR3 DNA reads TGTGCCAGCAAGACTAGCGGGTACCAAGAGACCCAGTACTTC. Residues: CASKTSGYQETQYF.

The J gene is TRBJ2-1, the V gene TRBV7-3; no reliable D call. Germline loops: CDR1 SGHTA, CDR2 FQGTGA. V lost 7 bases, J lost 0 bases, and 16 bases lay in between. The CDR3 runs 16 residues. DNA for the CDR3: TGTGCCAGCACCGCTGTGGCACCTCGCTCCTACAATGAGCAGTTCTTC. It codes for CASTAVAPRSYNEQFF.

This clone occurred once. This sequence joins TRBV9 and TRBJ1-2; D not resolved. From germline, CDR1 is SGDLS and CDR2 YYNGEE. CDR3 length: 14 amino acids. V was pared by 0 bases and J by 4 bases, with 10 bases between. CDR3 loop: CASSVARVGYGYTF. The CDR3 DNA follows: TGTGCCAGCAGCGTAGCGCGGGTGGGCTATGGCTACACCTTC.

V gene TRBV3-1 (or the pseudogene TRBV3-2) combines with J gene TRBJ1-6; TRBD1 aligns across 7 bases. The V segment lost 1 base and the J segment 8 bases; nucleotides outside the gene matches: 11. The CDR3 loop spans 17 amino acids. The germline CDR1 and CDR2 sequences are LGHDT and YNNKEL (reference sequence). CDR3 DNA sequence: TGTGCCAGCAGCCAAGGCGACAGGGTCTGGGTTGATTCACCCCTCCACTTT. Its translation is CASSQGDRVWVDSPLHF.

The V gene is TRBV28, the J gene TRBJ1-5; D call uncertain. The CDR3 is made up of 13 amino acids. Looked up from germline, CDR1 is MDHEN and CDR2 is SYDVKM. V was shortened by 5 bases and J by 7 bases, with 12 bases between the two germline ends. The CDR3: CASSGPFRQPQHF. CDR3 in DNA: TGTGCCAGCAGTGGTCCCTTCCGGCAGCCCCAGCATTTT.

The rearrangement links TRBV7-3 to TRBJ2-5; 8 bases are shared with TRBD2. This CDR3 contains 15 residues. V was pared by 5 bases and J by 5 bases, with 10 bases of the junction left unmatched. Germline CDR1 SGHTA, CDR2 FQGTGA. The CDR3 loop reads CASSVAGTSGETQYF. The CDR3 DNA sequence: TGTGCCAGCAGCGTGGCCGGGACTAGTGGCGAGACCCAGTACTTC. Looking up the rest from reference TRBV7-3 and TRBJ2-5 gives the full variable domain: GAGVSQTPSNKVTEKGKYVELRCDPISGHTALYWYRQSLGQGPEFLIYFQGTGAADDSGLPNDRFFAVRPEGSVSTLKIQRTERGDSAVYLCASSVAGTSGETQYFGPGTRLLVL.

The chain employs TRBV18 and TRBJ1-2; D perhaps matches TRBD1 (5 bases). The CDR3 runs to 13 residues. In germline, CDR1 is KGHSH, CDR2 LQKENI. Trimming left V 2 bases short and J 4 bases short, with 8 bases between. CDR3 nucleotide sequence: TGTGCCAGCTCACCAGGGGGAGGCTATGGCTACACCTTC. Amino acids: CASSPGGGYGYTF.

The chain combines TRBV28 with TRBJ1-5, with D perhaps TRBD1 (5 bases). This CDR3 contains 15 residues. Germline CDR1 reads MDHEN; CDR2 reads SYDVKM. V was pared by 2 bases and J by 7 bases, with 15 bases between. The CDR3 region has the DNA TGTGCCAGCAGTTTAAGGGGCGGGGTTGGGCAGCCCCAGCATTTT. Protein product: CASSLRGGVGQPQHF.

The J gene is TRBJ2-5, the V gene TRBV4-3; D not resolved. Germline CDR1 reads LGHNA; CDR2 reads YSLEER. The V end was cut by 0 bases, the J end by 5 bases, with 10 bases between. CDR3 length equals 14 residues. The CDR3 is CASSQDHGFETQYF. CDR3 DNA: TGCGCCAGCAGCCAAGATCACGGGTTCGAGACCCAGTACTTC.

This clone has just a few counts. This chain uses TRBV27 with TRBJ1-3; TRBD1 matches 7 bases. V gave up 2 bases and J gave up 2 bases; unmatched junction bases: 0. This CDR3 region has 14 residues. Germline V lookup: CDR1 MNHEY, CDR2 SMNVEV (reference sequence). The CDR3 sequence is CASSLDRAGNTIYF. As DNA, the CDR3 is TGTGCCAGCAGTTTAGACAGGGCTGGAAACACCATATATTTT.

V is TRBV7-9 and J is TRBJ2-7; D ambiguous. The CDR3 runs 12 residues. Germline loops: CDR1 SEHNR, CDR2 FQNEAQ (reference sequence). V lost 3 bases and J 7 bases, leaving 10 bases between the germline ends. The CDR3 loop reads CASSFAVGEQYF. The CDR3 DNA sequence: TGTGCCAGCAGCTTCGCGGTAGGAGAGCAGTACTTC.

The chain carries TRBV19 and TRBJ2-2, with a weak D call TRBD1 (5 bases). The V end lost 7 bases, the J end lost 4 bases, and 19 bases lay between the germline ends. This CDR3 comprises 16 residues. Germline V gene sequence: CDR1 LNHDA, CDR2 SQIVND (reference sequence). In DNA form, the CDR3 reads TGTGCCAGTACCGACGCCAACCTTAGGGGCACCGGGGAGCTGTTTTTT. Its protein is CASTDANLRGTGELFF.

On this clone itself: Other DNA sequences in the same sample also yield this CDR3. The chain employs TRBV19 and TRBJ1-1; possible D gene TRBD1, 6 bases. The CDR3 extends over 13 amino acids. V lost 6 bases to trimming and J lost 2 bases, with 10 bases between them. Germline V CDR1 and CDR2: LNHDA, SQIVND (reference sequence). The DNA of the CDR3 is TGTGCCAGTAGCGGACAGAGAAACACTGAAGCTTTCTTT. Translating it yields CASSGQRNTEAFF.

DNA for the CDR3: TGTGCCAGCAGTCTTACAGGGTGGGAGCAGTACTTC. It translates to CASSLTGWEQYF. The V and J genes are TRBV6-2 or TRBV6-3 and TRBJ2-7, with D perhaps TRBD1 (6 bases). In germline, CDR1 is MNHEY, CDR2 SVGEGT. This CDR3 is 12 amino acids long. With 5 bases removed from V and 7 bases from J, the gap between germline ends came to 12 bases.

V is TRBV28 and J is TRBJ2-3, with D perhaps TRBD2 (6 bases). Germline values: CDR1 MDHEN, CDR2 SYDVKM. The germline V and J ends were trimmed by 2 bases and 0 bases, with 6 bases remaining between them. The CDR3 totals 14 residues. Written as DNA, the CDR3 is TGTGCCAGCAGTTTACTAGCGAGCACAGATACGCAGTATTTT. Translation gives CASSLLASTDTQYF.

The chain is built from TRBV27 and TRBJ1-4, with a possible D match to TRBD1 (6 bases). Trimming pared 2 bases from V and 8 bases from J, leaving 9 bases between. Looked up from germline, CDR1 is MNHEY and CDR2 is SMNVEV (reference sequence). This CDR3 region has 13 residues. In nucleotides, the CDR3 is TGTGCCAGCAGTTTAGCAGGGGACGAAAAACTGTTTTTT. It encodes CASSLAGDEKLFF.

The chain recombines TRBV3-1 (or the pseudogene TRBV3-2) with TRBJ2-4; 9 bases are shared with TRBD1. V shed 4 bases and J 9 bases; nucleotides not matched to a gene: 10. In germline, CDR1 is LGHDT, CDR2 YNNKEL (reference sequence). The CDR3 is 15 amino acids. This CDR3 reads CASSPTGGGLGIQYF. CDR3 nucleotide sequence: TGTGCCAGCAGCCCCACAGGGGGCGGATTAGGCATTCAGTACTTC.

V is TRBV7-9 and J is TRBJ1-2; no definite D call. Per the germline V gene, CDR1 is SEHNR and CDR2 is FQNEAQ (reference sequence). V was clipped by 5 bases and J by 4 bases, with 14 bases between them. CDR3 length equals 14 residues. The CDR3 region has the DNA TGTGCCAGCAGCCCCCGGGAGGACCCCTATGGCTACACCTTC. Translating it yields CASSPREDPYGYTF.

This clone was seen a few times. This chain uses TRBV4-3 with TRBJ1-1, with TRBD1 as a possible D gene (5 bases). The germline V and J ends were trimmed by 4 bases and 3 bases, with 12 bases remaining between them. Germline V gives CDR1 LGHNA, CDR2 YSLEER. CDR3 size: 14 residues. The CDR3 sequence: CASSPSWGDTEAFF. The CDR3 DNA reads TGCGCCAGCAGCCCTTCTTGGGGGGACACTGAAGCTTTCTTT.

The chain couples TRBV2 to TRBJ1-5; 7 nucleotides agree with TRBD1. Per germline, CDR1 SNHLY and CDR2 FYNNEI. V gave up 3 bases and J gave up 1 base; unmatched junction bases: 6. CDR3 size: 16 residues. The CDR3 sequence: CASSEDRQGSNQPQHF. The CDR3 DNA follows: TGTGCCAGCAGTGAGGACAGGCAGGGGAGCAATCAGCCCCAGCATTTT.

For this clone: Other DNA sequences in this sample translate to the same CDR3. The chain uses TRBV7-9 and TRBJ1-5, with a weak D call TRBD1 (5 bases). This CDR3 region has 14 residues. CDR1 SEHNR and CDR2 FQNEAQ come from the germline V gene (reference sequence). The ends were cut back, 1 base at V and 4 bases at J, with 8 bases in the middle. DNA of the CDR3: TGTGCCAGCAGCTTAGGGGGGGGGAATCAGCCCCAGCATTTT. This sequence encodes CASSLGGGNQPQHF.

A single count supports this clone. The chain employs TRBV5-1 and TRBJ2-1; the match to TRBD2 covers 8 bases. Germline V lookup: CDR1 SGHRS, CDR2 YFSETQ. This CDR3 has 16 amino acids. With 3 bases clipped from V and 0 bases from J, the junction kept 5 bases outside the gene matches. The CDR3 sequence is CASSSRAGGSYNEQFF. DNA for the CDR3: TGCGCCAGCAGCTCGAGGGCGGGAGGCTCCTACAATGAGCAGTTCTTC.